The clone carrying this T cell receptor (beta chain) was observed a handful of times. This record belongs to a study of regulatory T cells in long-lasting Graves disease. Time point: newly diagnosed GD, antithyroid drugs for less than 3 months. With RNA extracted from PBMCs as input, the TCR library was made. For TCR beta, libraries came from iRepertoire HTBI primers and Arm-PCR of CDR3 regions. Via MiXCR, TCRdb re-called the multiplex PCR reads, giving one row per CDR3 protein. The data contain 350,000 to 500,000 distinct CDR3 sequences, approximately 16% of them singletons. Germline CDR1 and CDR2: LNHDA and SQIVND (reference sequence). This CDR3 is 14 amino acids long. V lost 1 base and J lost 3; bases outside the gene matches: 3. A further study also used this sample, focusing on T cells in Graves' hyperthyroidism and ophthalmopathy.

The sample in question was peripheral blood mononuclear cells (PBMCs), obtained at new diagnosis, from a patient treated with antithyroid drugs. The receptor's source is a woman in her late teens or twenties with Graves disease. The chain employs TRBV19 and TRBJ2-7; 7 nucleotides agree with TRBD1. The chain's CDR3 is CASSIGTGLYEQYF. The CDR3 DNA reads TGTGCCAGTAGTATAGGGACAGGACTCTACGAGCAGTACTTC. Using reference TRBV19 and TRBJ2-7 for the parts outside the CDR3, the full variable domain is DGGITQSPKYLFRKEGQNVTLSCEQNLNHDAMYWYRQDPGQGLRLIYYSQIVNDFQKGDIAEGYSVSREKKESFPLTVTSAQKNPTAFYLCASSIGTGLYEQYFGPGTRLTVT.